These 8 T cell receptor beta chains were all obtained from the same sample, sequenced in a study of cytomegalovirus exposure and HLA in healthy donors. TCRdb's table, derived via immunoSEQ multiplex PCR, lists solely in-frame clones and lacks some. The sample lists tens of thousands of clones, 94% occurring once. Source material: PBMCs. The receptors shown here come from a woman younger than 30 in good health and CMV-seropositive.

This clone was recorded only once. This chain joins TRBV11-3 and TRBJ2-3; D might be TRBD2 (6 bases). The germline V gene encodes CDR1 SGHNT and CDR2 YENEEA. The length of the CDR3 is 17 residues. The V end lost 1 base, the J end lost 1 base, and 15 bases lay between the germline ends. The CDR3, as DNA: TGTGCCAGCAGCTTAGCGAGGGACTTCCGTGGCACAGATACGCAGTATTTT. Amino acids: CASSLARDFRGTDTQYF.

This chain links TRBV25-1 with TRBJ1-4; a weak D match, TRBD1 (5 bases). The CDR3 runs to 14 residues. V was shortened by 3 bases and J by 1 base, with 6 bases between the two germline ends. CDR1 and CDR2 from the germline V gene are MGHDK and SYGVNS. The CDR3 nucleotides are TGTGCCAGCAGTGAGACAGAAACTAATGAAAAACTGTTTTTT. Protein: CASSETETNEKLFF.

The chain uses TRBV11-3 and TRBJ1-1, with D possibly matching TRBD1 (5 bases). In germline, CDR1 is SGHNT, CDR2 YENEEA. V dropped 2 bases and J dropped 4 bases, with 17 bases sitting between them. The CDR3 extends over 16 amino acids. The CDR3 sequence is CASSLYFSGAATEAFF. CDR3 sequence (DNA): TGTGCCAGCAGCTTATATTTCTCTGGGGCGGCCACTGAAGCTTTCTTT. Using reference TRBV11-3 and TRBJ1-1 for the parts outside the CDR3, the full variable domain is EAGVVQSPRYKIIEKKQPVAFWCNPISGHNTLYWYLQNLGQGPELLIRYENEEAVDDSQLPKDRFSAERLKGVDSTLKIQPAELGDSAVYLCASSLYFSGAATEAFFGQGTRLTVV.

This chain links TRBV7-9 with TRBJ1-6, with a weak D call TRBD1 (5 bases). Germline values: CDR1 SEHNR, CDR2 FQNEAQ (reference sequence). CDR3 size: 15 residues. V lost 5 bases to trimming and J lost 2 bases, with 10 bases between them. The DNA of the CDR3 is TGTGCCAGCAGCCCTACAGGTCCCTATAATTCACCCCTCCACTTT. This sequence encodes CASSPTGPYNSPLHF.

CDR3 in DNA: TGTGCCAGTAGTATAATTTCAGGGCAGCCCCAGCATTTT. This encodes CASSIISGQPQHF. The chain uses TRBV19 and TRBJ1-5; the D gene is possibly TRBD1 (5 bases). The CDR3 length is 13 residues. Per germline, CDR1 LNHDA and CDR2 SQIVND (reference sequence). Trimming removed 2 bases from V and 7 bases from J, with 9 bases in between.

J is TRBJ2-3 and V is TRBV2, with 8 bases aligning to TRBD2. Losses at the gene ends were 4 bases for V and 3 bases for J; bases not matched to a gene: 6. Germline-derived CDR1 and CDR2 are SNHLY and FYNNEI. The CDR3 spans 15 residues. This CDR3 reads CASSGGLGLTDTQYF. The CDR3 DNA is TGTGCCAGCAGTGGGGGACTAGGGCTGACAGATACGCAGTATTTT.

The genes are TRBV7-6 and TRBJ1-5, with D possibly TRBD1 on 5 matching bases. The CDR3 sequence is 13 residues long. The germline CDR1 and CDR2 sequences are SGHVS and FNYEAQ. Between the trimmed V and J ends, which lost 4 bases and 4 bases, there was a span of 8 bases. For the CDR3, the DNA is TGTGCCAGCAGCTCCAGGGTAAATCAGCCCCAGCATTTT. Translated, it gives CASSSRVNQPQHF. Based on the CDR3 plus reference TRBV7-6 and TRBJ1-5, the full variable domain is GAGVSQSPRYKVTKRGQDVALRCDPISGHVSLYWYRQALGQGPEFLTYFNYEAQQDKSGLPNDRFSAERPEGSISTLTIQRTEQRDSAMYRCASSSRVNQPQHFGDGTRLSIL.

This chain links TRBV7-6 with TRBJ2-7, with 7 bases identical to TRBD1. The CDR3 sequence is 12 residues long. V shed 3 bases and J 5 bases; nucleotides not matched to a gene: 1. Germline V gene sequence: CDR1 SGHVS, CDR2 FNYEAQ. The CDR3 sequence: CASSLQGDEQYF. CDR3 in DNA: TGTGCCAGCAGCTTGCAGGGGGACGAGCAGTACTTC.